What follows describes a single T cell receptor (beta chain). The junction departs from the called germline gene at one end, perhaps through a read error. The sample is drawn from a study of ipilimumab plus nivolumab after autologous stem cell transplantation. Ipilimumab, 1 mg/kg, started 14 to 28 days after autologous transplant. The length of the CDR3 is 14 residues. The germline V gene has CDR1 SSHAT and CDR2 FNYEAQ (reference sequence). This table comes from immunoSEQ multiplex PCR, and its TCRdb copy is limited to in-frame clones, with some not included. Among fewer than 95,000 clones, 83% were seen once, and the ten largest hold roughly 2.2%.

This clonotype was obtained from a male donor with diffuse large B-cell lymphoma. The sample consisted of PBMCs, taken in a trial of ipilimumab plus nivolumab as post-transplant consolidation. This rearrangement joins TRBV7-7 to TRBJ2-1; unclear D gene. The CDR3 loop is CASSPTSTGNEQFF. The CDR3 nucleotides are TGTGCTAGCAGCCCTACTTCGACTGGAAATGAGCAGTTCTTC. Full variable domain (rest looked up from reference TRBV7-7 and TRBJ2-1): GAGVSQSPRYKVTKRGQDVTLRCDPISSHATLYWYQQALGQGPEFLTYFNYEAQPDKSGLPSDRFSAERPEGSISTLTIQRTEQRDSAMYRCASSPTSTGNEQFFGPGTRLTVL.